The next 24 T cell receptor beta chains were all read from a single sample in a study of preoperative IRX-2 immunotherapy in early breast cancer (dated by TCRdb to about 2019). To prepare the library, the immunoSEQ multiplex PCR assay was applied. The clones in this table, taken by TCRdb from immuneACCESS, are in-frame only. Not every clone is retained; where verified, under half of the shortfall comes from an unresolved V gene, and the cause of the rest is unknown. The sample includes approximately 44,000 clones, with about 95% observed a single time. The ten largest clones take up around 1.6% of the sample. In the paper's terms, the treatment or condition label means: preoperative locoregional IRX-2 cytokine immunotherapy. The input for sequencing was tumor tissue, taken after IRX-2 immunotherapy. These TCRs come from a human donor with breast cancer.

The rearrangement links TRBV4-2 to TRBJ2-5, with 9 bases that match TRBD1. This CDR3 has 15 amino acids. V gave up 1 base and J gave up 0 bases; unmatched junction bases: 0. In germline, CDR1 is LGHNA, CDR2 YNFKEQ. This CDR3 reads CASSQGTGDQETQYF. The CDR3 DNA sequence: TGTGCCAGCAGCCAAGGGACAGGGGACCAAGAGACCCAGTACTTC.

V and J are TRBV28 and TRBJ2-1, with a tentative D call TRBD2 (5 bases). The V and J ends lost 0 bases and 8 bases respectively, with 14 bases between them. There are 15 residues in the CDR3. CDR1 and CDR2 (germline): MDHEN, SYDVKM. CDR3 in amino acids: CASSLWASLEDEQFF. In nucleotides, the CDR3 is TGTGCCAGCAGTTTATGGGCCTCTTTGGAGGATGAGCAGTTCTTC.

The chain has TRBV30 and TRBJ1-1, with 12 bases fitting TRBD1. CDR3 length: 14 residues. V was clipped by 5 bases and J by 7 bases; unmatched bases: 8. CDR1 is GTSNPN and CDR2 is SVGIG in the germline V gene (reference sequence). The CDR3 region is CAWAGDRGQSEAFF. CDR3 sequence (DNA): TGTGCCTGGGCCGGGGACAGGGGGCAAAGTGAAGCTTTCTTT.

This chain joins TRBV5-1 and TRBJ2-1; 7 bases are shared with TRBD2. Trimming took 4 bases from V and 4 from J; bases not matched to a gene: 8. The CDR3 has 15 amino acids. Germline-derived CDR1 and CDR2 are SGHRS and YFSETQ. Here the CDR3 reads CASSVASGRYNEQFF. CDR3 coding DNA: TGCGCCAGCAGCGTGGCTAGCGGACGGTACAATGAGCAGTTCTTC. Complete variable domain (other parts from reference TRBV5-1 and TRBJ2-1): KAGVTQTPRYLIKTRGQQVTLSCSPISGHRSVSWYQQTPGQGLQFLFEYFSETQRNKGNFPGRFSGRQFSNSRSEMNVSTLELGDSALYLCASSVASGRYNEQFFGPGTRLTVL.

The CDR3 sequence is CASSGWARDGYF. The CDR3 DNA follows: TGTGCCAGCAGTGGCTGGGCCCGGGACGGGTACTTC. The V gene is TRBV28, the J gene TRBJ2-5; D possibly matches TRBD1 or TRBD2 (5 bases each). Germline CDR1 is MDHEN and CDR2 is SYDVKM. Trimming cost V 5 bases and J 13 bases, with 17 bases left between them. The CDR3 is 12 amino acids. The full variable domain, completed using reference TRBV28 and TRBJ2-5, is DVKVTQSSRYLVKRTGEKVFLECVQDMDHENMFWYRQDPGLGLRLIYFSYDVKMKEKGDIPEGYSVSREKKERFSLILESASTNQTSMYLCASSGWARDGYFGPGTRLLVL.

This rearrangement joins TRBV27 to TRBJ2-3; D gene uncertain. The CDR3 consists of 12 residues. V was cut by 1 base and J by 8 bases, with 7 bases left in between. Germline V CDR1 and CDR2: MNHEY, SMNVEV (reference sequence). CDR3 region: CASSLYGATQYF. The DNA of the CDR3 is TGTGCCAGCAGTTTATATGGCGCTACGCAGTATTTT.

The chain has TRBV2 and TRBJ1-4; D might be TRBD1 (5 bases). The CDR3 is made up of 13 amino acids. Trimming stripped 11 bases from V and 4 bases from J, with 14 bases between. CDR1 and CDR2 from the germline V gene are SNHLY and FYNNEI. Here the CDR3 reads CASHGRVNEKLFF. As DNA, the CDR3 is TGTGCCTCCCATGGCAGGGTTAATGAAAAACTGTTTTTT.

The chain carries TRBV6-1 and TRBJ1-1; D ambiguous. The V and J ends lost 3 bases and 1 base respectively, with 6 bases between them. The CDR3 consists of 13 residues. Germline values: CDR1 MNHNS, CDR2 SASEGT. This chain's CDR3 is CASSDLGNTEAFF. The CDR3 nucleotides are TGTGCCAGCAGTGATTTGGGGAACACTGAAGCTTTCTTT.

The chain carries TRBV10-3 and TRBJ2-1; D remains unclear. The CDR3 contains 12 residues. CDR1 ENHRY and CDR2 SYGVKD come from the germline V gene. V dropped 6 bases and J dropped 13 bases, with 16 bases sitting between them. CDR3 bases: TGTGCCATCAGCGGAGACCAGGTTGGCCAGTTCTTC. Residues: CAISGDQVGQFF.

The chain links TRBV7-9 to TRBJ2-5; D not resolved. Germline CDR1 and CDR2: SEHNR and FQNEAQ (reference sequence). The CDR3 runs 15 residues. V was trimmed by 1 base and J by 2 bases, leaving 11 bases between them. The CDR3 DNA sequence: TGTGCCAGCAGCTTAGGCTCGCATGCGCAAGAGACCCAGTACTTC. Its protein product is CASSLGSHAQETQYF.

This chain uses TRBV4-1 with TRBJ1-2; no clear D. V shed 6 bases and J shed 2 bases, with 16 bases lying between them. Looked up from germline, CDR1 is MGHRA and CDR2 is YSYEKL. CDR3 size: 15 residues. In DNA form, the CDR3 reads TGCGCCAGCAGACACCTCGGTATATGGAACTATGGCTACACCTTC. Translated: CASRHLGIWNYGYTF.

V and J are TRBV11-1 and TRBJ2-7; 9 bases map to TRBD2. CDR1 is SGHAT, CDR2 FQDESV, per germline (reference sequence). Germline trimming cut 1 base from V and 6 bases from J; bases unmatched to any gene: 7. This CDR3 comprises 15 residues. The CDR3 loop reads CASSLVEPSGTEQYF. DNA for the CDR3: TGTGCCAGCAGCTTAGTAGAACCTAGCGGGACCGAGCAGTACTTC.

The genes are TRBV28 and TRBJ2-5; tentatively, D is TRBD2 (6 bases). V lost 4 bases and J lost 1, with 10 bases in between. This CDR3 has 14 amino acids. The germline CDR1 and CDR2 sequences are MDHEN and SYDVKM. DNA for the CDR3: TGTGCCAGCAGTTCGGGGGTCCCCCAAGAGACCCAGTACTTC. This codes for CASSSGVPQETQYF.

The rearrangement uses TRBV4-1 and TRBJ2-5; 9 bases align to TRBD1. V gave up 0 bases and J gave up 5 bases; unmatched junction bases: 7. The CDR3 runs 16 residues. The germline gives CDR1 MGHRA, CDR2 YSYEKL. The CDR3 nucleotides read TGCGCCAGCAGCCAAGAGAGGGGGACAGGGAAGGAGACCCAGTACTTC. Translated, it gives CASSQERGTGKETQYF.

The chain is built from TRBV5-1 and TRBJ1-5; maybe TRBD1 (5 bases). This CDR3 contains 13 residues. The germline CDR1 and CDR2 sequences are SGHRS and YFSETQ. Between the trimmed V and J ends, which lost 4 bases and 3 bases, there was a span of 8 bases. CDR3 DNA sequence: TGCGCCAGCAGCCCGGACAACAATCAGCCCCAGCATTTT. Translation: CASSPDNNQPQHF.

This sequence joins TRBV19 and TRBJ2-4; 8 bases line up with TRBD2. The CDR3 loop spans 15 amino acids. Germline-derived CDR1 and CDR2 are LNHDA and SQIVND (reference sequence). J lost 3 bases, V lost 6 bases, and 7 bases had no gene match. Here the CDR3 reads CASSEILAGKNIQYF. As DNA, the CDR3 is TGTGCCAGTAGCGAAATTCTAGCGGGCAAAAACATTCAGTACTTC.

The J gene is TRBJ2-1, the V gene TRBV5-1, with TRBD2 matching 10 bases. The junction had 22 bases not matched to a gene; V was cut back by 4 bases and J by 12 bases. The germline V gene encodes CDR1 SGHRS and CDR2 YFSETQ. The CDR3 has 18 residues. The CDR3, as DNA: TGCGCCAGCAGCCCGGGTTTTTGGACTAGCGGCACTGGGGGGGGGCAGTTCTTC. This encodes CASSPGFWTSGTGGGQFF. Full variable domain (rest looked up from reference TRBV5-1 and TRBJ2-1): KAGVTQTPRYLIKTRGQQVTLSCSPISGHRSVSWYQQTPGQGLQFLFEYFSETQRNKGNFPGRFSGRQFSNSRSEMNVSTLELGDSALYLCASSPGFWTSGTGGGQFFGPGTRLTVL.

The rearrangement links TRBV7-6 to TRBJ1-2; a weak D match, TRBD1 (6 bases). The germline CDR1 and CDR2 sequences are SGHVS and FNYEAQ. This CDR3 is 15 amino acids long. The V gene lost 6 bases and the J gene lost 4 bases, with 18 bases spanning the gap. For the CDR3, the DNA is TGTGCCAGCAGGGATAAGGACAGCCCCCTCTATGGCTACACCTTC. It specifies CASRDKDSPLYGYTF.

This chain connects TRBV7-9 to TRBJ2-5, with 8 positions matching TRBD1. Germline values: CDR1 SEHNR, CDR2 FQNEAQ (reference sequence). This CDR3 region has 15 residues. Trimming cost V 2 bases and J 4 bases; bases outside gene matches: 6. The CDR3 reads CASSLLGQGIETQYF. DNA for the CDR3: TGTGCCAGCAGCTTACTTGGACAGGGAATAGAGACCCAGTACTTC.

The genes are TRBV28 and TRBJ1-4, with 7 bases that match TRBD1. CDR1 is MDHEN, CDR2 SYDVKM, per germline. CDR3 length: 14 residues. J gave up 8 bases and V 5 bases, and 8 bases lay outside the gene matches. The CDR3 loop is CASSPDRAGEKLFF. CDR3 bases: TGTGCCAGCAGTCCCGACAGGGCGGGCGAAAAACTGTTTTTT.

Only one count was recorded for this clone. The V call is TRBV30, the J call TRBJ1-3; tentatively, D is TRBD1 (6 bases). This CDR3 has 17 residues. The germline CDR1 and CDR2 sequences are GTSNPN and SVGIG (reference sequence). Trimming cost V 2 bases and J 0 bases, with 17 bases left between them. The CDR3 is CAWSWGLGGSSGNTIYF. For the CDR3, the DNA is TGTGCCTGGAGTTGGGGCTTAGGGGGAAGCTCTGGAAACACCATATATTTT.

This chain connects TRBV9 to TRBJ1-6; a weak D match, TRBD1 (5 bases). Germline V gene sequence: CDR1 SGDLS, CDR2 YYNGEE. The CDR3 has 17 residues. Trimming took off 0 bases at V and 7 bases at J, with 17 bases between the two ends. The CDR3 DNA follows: TGTGCCAGCAGCGTAGAGAAGGGACTCACCCCCAATTCACCCCTCCACTTT. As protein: CASSVEKGLTPNSPLHF.

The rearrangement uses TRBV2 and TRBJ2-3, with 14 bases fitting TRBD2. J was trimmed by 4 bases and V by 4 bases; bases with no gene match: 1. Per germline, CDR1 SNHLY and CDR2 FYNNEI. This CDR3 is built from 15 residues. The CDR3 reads CASSGLAGGADTQYF. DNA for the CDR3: TGTGCCAGCAGTGGACTAGCGGGGGGGGCAGATACGCAGTATTTT.

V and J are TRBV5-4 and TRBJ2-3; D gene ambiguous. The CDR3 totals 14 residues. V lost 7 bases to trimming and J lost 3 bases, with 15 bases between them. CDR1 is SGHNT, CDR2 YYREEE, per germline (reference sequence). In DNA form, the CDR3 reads TGTGCCAGCGGCGACGCCGGCGAAACAGATACGCAGTATTTT. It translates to CASGDAGETDTQYF.